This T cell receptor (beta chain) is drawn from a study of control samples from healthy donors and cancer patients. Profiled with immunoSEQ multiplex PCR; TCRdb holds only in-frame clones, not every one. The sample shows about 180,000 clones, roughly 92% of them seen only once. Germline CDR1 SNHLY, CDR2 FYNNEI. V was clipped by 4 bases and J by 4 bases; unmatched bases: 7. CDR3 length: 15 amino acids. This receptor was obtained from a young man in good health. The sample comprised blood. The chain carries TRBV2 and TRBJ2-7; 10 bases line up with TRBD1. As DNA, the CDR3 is TGTGCCAGCAGTGTCGAGACAGGGGGCGGGTACGAGCAGTACTTC. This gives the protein CASSVETGGGYEQYF.